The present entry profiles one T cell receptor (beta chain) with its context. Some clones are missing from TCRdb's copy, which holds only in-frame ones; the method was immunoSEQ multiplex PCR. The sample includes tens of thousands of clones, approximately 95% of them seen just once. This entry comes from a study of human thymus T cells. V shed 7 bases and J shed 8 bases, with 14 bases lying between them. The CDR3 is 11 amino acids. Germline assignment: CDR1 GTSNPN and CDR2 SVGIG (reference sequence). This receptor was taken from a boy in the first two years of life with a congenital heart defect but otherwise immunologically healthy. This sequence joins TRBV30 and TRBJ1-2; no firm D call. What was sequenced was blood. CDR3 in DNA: TGTGCCTTAGGAAGGGATAGCGGCTACACCTTC. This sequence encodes CALGRDSGYTF. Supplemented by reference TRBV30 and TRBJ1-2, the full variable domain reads SQTIHQWPATLVQPVGSPLSLECTVEGTSNPNLYWYRQAAGRGLQLLFYSVGIGQISSEVPQNLSASRPQDRQFILSSKKLLLSDSGFYLCALGRDSGYTFGSGTRLTVV.